This paragraph reports one T cell receptor beta chain. This table comes from immunoSEQ multiplex PCR, and its TCRdb copy is limited to in-frame clones, with some not included. This table has 100,000 to 150,000 clones, 70% to 90% appearing once. The record originates from a study of T cell responses to AZD1222 COVID-19 vaccine. The clonotype was recovered from an adult in good health. The specimen was peripheral blood, collected on day 0 of AZD1222 vaccination.

The CDR3 bases are TGTGCCAGCAGTTACTCGAGTACTAGGAACACCGGGGAGCTGTTTTTT. It specifies CASSYSSTRNTGELFF. The chain links TRBV6-5 to TRBJ2-2, with a tentative D call TRBD2 (5 bases). This CDR3 region has 16 residues. In germline, CDR1 is MNHEY, CDR2 SVGAGI. V lost 0 bases, J lost 1 base, and 9 bases lay in between.